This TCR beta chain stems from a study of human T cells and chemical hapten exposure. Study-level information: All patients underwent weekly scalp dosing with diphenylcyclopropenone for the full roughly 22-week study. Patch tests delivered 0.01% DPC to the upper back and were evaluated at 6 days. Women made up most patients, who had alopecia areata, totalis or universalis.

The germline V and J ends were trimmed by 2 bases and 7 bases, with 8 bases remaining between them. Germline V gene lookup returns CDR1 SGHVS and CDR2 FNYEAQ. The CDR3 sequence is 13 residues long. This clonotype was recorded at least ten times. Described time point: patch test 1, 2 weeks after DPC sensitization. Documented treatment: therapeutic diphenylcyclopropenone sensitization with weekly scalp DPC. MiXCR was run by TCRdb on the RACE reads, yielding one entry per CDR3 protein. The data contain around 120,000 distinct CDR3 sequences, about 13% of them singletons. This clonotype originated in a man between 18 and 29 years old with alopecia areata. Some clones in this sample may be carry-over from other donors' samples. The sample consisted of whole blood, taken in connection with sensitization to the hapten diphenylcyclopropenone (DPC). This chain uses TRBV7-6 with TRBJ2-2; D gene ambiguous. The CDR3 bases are TGTGCCAGCAGCTTATTTTCCGACGGGGAGCTGTTTTTT. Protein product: CASSLFSDGELFF.